These 30 T cell receptor beta chains were sequenced from one sample in a study of T cells in localized non-small cell lung cancer. Some clones are missing from TCRdb's copy, which holds only in-frame ones; the method was immunoSEQ multiplex PCR. This table holds around 91,000 clones, over 80% found once. The source was peripheral blood, collected before any cancer treatment. These receptor sequences come from a man aged 40-75 years with stage I squamous cell lung carcinoma.

J is TRBJ2-3 and V is TRBV27; maybe TRBD1 (6 bases). V shed 5 bases and J shed 8 bases, with 14 bases lying between them. The CDR3 loop spans 13 amino acids. Looked up from germline, CDR1 is MNHEY and CDR2 is SMNVEV (reference sequence). The CDR3 DNA reads TGTGCCAGCAGTATCGATCACAGGGTTACGCAGTATTTT. It encodes CASSIDHRVTQYF.

The chain links TRBV5-5 to TRBJ2-1, with 8 bases that match TRBD1. With 4 bases clipped from V and 9 bases from J, the junction kept 9 bases outside the gene matches. This CDR3 has 14 residues. The germline gives CDR1 SGHKS, CDR2 YYEKEE (reference sequence). In DNA form, the CDR3 reads TGTGCCAGCAGCCACTGGGACAGGAGGTTTGAGCAGTTCTTC. Its translation is CASSHWDRRFEQFF.

The gene calls are TRBV6-6 and TRBJ2-3, with TRBD1 matching over 7 bases. The CDR3 contains 13 residues. The V and J ends lost 5 bases and 2 bases, in that order; junction bases with no gene match: 1. Germline V gene sequence: CDR1 MNHNY, CDR2 SVGAGI (reference sequence). DNA for the CDR3: TGTGCCAGCAGTGGACAGGACACAGATACGCAGTATTTT. Translating gives CASSGQDTDTQYF.

This clone occurred a few times. V and J are TRBV5-1 and TRBJ1-3; no firm D call. Germline V gene lookup returns CDR1 SGHRS and CDR2 YFSETQ. Trimming shortened V by 2 bases and J by 3 bases, and 6 bases separated the two germline ends. CDR3 length: 13 amino acids. The CDR3, as DNA: TGCGCCAGCAGCTTCAGTGGTGGAAACACCATATATTTT. It encodes CASSFSGGNTIYF.

This CDR3 reads CASSQETGMGTEAFF. CDR3 DNA sequence: TGCGCCAGCAGCCAAGAAACAGGGATGGGCACTGAAGCTTTCTTT. The V and J genes are TRBV4-3 and TRBJ1-1, with TRBD1 as a possible D gene (6 bases). Germline V gene data show CDR1 as LGHNA and CDR2 as YSLEER. Trimming removed 0 bases from V and 4 bases from J, with 12 bases in between. The CDR3 has 15 residues.

The genes are TRBV6-5 and TRBJ2-2; D ambiguous. Germline V gene data show CDR1 as MNHEY and CDR2 as SVGAGI. The V and J ends lost 6 bases and 3 bases respectively, with 14 bases between them. There are 15 residues in the CDR3. The chain's CDR3 is CASSRNYTDTGELFF. CDR3 DNA: TGTGCCAGCAGCCGTAATTACACGGACACCGGGGAGCTGTTTTTT.

V usage is TRBV5-1 and J usage is TRBJ2-3, with TRBD2 identical over 16 bases. Losses at the gene ends were 4 bases for V and 4 bases for J; bases not matched to a gene: 6. Germline CDR1 reads SGHRS; CDR2 reads YFSETQ. The CDR3 runs to 17 residues. The CDR3: CASSGGTSGGASDTQYF. CDR3 DNA sequence: TGCGCCAGCAGCGGCGGGACTAGCGGGGGGGCATCAGATACGCAGTATTTT.

The chain joins TRBV18 to TRBJ1-4, with 8 bases aligning to TRBD1. CDR3 size: 16 residues. V shed 3 bases and J 12 bases; nucleotides not matched to a gene: 15. Germline CDR1 and CDR2: KGHSH and LQKENI. As DNA, the CDR3 is TGTGCCAGCTCACCGACAGGGGCCCCGCCGCTTGGGGAACTGTTTTTT. It encodes CASSPTGAPPLGELFF.

The sample holds one count of this clone. The genes are TRBV7-7 and TRBJ2-1, with 10 nucleotides matching TRBD1. V dropped 5 bases and J dropped 8; count of bases not matched to a gene: 6. This CDR3 is 14 amino acids long. The V gene's germline CDR1 is SSHAT and CDR2 FNYEAQ (reference sequence). This CDR3 is CASSPWDRGDEQFF. The CDR3 DNA follows: TGTGCCAGCAGCCCATGGGACAGGGGCGATGAGCAGTTCTTC.

The chain carries TRBV4-2 and TRBJ1-5, with D perhaps TRBD1 (5 bases). Germline V gene data show CDR1 as LGHNA and CDR2 as YNFKEQ. The CDR3 runs 16 residues. Trimming took off 0 bases at V and 5 bases at J, with 14 bases between the two ends. In nucleotides, the CDR3 is TGTGCCAGCAGCCAAGAAGCGGTCGGAGGGGATCAGCCCCAGCATTTT. Its protein product is CASSQEAVGGDQPQHF.

The J gene is TRBJ1-5, the V gene TRBV6-6; D gene unclear. The ends were cut back, 8 bases at V and 0 bases at J, with 14 bases in the middle. The CDR3 is made up of 15 amino acids. CDR1 is MNHNY, CDR2 SVGAGI, per germline (reference sequence). The CDR3 region has the DNA TGTGCCAGCCTCGACTCGGGTAATAGCAATCAGCCCCAGCATTTT. It translates to CASLDSGNSNQPQHF.

This clone has a single count. The CDR3 DNA follows: TGTGCCAGCGGGACCCACGGGACTGAAGCTTTCTTT. Encoded protein: CASGTHGTEAFF. V usage is TRBV28 and J usage is TRBJ1-1, with TRBD1 as a possible D gene (5 bases). The CDR3 is made up of 12 amino acids. Trimming stripped 8 bases from V and 5 bases from J, with 12 bases between. CDR1 and CDR2 (germline): MDHEN, SYDVKM.

The rearrangement links TRBV6-5 to TRBJ1-1; perhaps TRBD1 as D (6 bases). V lost 5 bases and J lost 4, with 17 bases in between. The CDR3 is 15 amino acids. Germline V gives CDR1 MNHEY, CDR2 SVGAGI. The CDR3 reads CASSRTTGPVTEAFF. The CDR3 nucleotides read TGTGCCAGCAGTCGAACGACAGGCCCGGTCACTGAAGCTTTCTTT.

The V and J genes are TRBV28 and TRBJ2-7; the D gene is possibly TRBD2 (5 bases). Trimming removed 8 bases at V and 7 bases at J, with 12 bases between. CDR3 length equals 11 residues. Germline assignment: CDR1 MDHEN and CDR2 SYDVKM. The chain's CDR3 is CASWRRGEQYF. In DNA, the CDR3 is TGTGCCAGCTGGCGCCGGGGAGAGCAGTACTTC.

This chain connects TRBV19 to TRBJ2-5; tentative D call: TRBD1 (6 bases). Germline-derived CDR1 and CDR2 are LNHDA and SQIVND (reference sequence). The CDR3 totals 15 residues. The germline V and J ends were trimmed by 2 bases and 4 bases, with 14 bases remaining between them. The CDR3: CASSISPGVGETQYF. Written as DNA, the CDR3 is TGTGCCAGTAGTATAAGTCCAGGGGTGGGAGAGACCCAGTACTTC.

The rearrangement joins TRBV15 to TRBJ2-2; tentative D call: TRBD2 (6 bases). Germline CDR1 LNHNV, CDR2 YYDKDF (reference sequence). Trimming removed 0 bases at V and 6 bases at J, with 14 bases between. The CDR3 runs to 16 residues. The CDR3 nucleotides read TGTGCCACCAGCAGAGATGAGGGAGGAGTCTCCGGGGAGCTGTTTTTT. This translates into CATSRDEGGVSGELFF.

This clone has only a few counts. The rearrangement links TRBV30 to TRBJ1-1; D may be TRBD1 (6 bases). This CDR3 contains 12 residues. Germline assignment: CDR1 GTSNPN and CDR2 SVGIG (reference sequence). The V gene lost 6 bases and the J gene lost 0 bases, with 8 bases spanning the gap. The CDR3 spells CACRGMNTEAFF. In nucleotides, the CDR3 is TGTGCCTGCAGGGGAATGAACACTGAAGCTTTCTTT.

The chain recombines TRBV27 with TRBJ1-6; D unclear. Trimming pared 1 base from V and 7 bases from J, leaving 5 bases between. The CDR3 contains 13 residues. The germline CDR1 and CDR2 sequences are MNHEY and SMNVEV (reference sequence). In DNA form, the CDR3 reads TGTGCCAGCAGTTTATATCCAAATTCACCCCTCCACTTT. It yields the protein CASSLYPNSPLHF.

The chain carries TRBV7-6 and TRBJ2-3; TRBD1 matches 7 bases. V lost 0 bases to trimming and J lost 3 bases; unmatched junction nucleotides: 0. The germline gives CDR1 SGHVS, CDR2 FNYEAQ. The CDR3 spans 14 residues. Here the CDR3 reads CASSLATGTDTQYF. Here the CDR3 DNA reads TGTGCCAGCAGCTTAGCGACAGGGACAGATACGCAGTATTTT.

This clone has only one observation. The V and J genes are TRBV5-4 and TRBJ2-2, with D unclear. The length of the CDR3 is 14 residues. Germline V gene lookup returns CDR1 SGHNT and CDR2 YYREEE (reference sequence). The V gene lost 0 bases and the J gene lost 3 bases, with 6 bases spanning the gap. The CDR3 loop is CASSLDIYTGELFF. CDR3 in DNA: TGTGCCAGCAGCTTGGACATCTACACCGGGGAGCTGTTTTTT.

V and J are TRBV19 and TRBJ1-1; TRBD1 might be the D (6 bases). Germline V gene lookup returns CDR1 LNHDA and CDR2 SQIVND (reference sequence). There are 13 residues in the CDR3. Trimming removed 7 bases from V and 3 bases from J, with 12 bases in between. This chain's CDR3 is CASNREGDTEAFF. The CDR3 DNA follows: TGTGCCAGTAACAGGGAGGGGGACACTGAAGCTTTCTTT.

The chain recombines TRBV29-1 with TRBJ1-1; 7 bases match TRBD1. Per germline, CDR1 SQVTM and CDR2 ANQGSEA. The CDR3 length is 12 residues. J was trimmed by 7 bases and V by 5 bases; bases with no gene match: 7. The CDR3 DNA sequence: TGCAGCGTTCACAGGGGTCGATTTGAAGCTTTCTTT. Protein: CSVHRGRFEAFF. The whole variable domain, filled in from reference TRBV29-1 and TRBJ1-1, reads SAVISQKPSRDICQRGTSLTIQCQVDSQVTMMFWYRQQPGQSLTLIATANQGSEATYESGFVIDKFPISRPNLTFSTLTVSNMSPEDSSIYLCSVHRGRFEAFFGQGTRLTVV.

V gene TRBV6-1 combines with J gene TRBJ2-1; TRBD2 matches at 14 bases. The CDR3 length is 17 residues. In germline, CDR1 is MNHNS, CDR2 SASEGT. V dropped 4 bases and J dropped 0; count of bases not matched to a gene: 2. CDR3 nucleotides: TGTGCCAGCAGTGTGACTAGCGGGGGGGACTCCTACAATGAGCAGTTCTTC. Its translation is CASSVTSGGDSYNEQFF.

The sample holds a few counts of this clone. V is TRBV5-6 and J is TRBJ2-1; the D gene is possibly TRBD2 (5 bases). This CDR3 has 13 residues. Looked up from germline, CDR1 is SGHDT and CDR2 is YYEEEE. Trimming pared 2 bases from V and 10 bases from J, leaving 13 bases between. The CDR3 is CASSLVEGEEQFF. Written as DNA, the CDR3 is TGTGCCAGCAGCTTAGTAGAGGGCGAGGAGCAGTTCTTC.

The rearrangement links TRBV6-1 to TRBJ2-5, with 7 bases that match TRBD2. Germline CDR1 is MNHNS and CDR2 is SASEGT. Trimming took 6 bases from V and 2 from J; bases not matched to a gene: 9. This CDR3 is 15 amino acids long. CDR3 in DNA: TGTGCCAGCAGGGTCGGCGGGGGACCTCAAGAGACCCAGTACTTC. Protein: CASRVGGGPQETQYF.

The rearrangement uses TRBV5-5 and TRBJ1-1; D is uncertain. Per the germline V gene, CDR1 is SGHKS and CDR2 is YYEKEE (reference sequence). Trimming took 4 bases from V and 4 from J, leaving 14 bases between them. The CDR3 has 14 residues. Here the CDR3 DNA reads TGTGCCAGCAGCCGGCCGGAAGGGCTCACTGAAGCTTTCTTT. Amino acids: CASSRPEGLTEAFF.

This clone was counted between two and nine times. This chain joins TRBV7-6 and TRBJ2-7, with a tentative D call TRBD1 (5 bases). The germline gives CDR1 SGHVS, CDR2 FNYEAQ. This CDR3 is built from 15 residues. The germline V and J ends were trimmed by 3 bases and 5 bases, with 17 bases remaining between them. Written as DNA, the CDR3 is TGTGCCAGCAGCTTGGACGCTGGGGCTCCGCACGAGCAGTACTTC. It yields the protein CASSLDAGAPHEQYF.

This chain links TRBV7-2 with TRBJ1-2, with D uncertain. Germline CDR1 SGHTA, CDR2 FQGNSA. Trimming took 5 bases from V and 7 from J, leaving 20 bases between them. CDR3 length equals 15 residues. CDR3 sequence reads: CASSPRVAQTSGYTF. The CDR3 coding sequence is TGTGCCAGCAGCCCGCGGGTAGCCCAGACTTCTGGCTACACCTTC.

About this clone: This specimen includes other DNA sequences encoding the same CDR3. The chain links TRBV2 to TRBJ1-1, with D uncertain. The V end lost 1 base, the J end lost 5 bases, and 5 bases lay between the germline ends. Germline values: CDR1 SNHLY, CDR2 FYNNEI. CDR3 length: 12 amino acids. CDR3 region: CASSEERTEAFF. The CDR3 DNA follows: TGTGCCAGCAGTGAAGAAAGGACTGAAGCTTTCTTT.

The gene calls are TRBV5-1 and TRBJ2-5, with TRBD2 matching 10 bases. The CDR3 extends over 16 amino acids. J lost 7 bases, V lost 3 bases, and 12 bases had no gene match. Germline-derived CDR1 and CDR2 are SGHRS and YFSETQ. The CDR3 here is CASSSNSGGPQGTQYF. The CDR3 DNA follows: TGCGCCAGCAGCTCCAATAGCGGGGGGCCCCAGGGGACCCAGTACTTC. Variable domain in full (rest from reference TRBV5-1 and TRBJ2-5): KAGVTQTPRYLIKTRGQQVTLSCSPISGHRSVSWYQQTPGQGLQFLFEYFSETQRNKGNFPGRFSGRQFSNSRSEMNVSTLELGDSALYLCASSSNSGGPQGTQYFGPGTRLLVL.